This TCR beta chain was obtained from a study of T cells in Graves' hyperthyroidism and ophthalmopathy. Germline CDR1 is SQVTM and CDR2 is ANQGSEA. Trimming pared 6 bases from V and 4 bases from J, leaving 9 bases between. The CDR3 has 12 residues. This clonotype has at least ten counts. The TCR beta CDR3 regions underwent amplification using RNA transcripts as the source. An initial round of RT-PCR targeting the TCR CDR3 relied on the HTBI primer set. TCRdb reprocessed the multiplex PCR reads via MiXCR and lists one record per CDR3 protein. The sample shows more than 300,000 distinct CDR3 sequences, approximately 14% of them seen only once.

V usage is TRBV29-1 and J usage is TRBJ2-2, with D unresolved. The sample taken for sequencing was blood. The sequence derives from a woman in her twenties or thirties with Graves' hyperthyroidism. The CDR3 sequence: CSVGGSTGELFF. CDR3 bases: TGCAGCGTAGGCGGTTCCACCGGGGAGCTGTTTTTT.